A selection of T cell receptor beta chains follows, all from one sample in a study of blood T cell repertoires in COVID-19. Using immunoSEQ multiplex PCR, the repertoire was profiled, and TCRdb retains in-frame clones only, with some absent. The table lists 150,000 or so clones, 82% of them singletons. Material: peripheral blood. The receptors were gathered from a human donor with acute or convalescent COVID-19. The donor label of this sample is uncertain. CDR3s include the opening cysteine and the closing phenylalanine or tryptophan. The D gene is left open where the match is weak. A row's size may be missing; if present it is once, few, many or a size class.

size,J,V,D,DNA,CDR3
NA,TRBJ1-1,TRBV7-9,TRBD1,TGTGCCAGCAGTAGAACAGGGGCCCTCCACACTGAAGCTTTCTTT,CASSRTGALHTEAFF
NA,TRBJ2-3,TRBV6-4,NA,TGTGCCAGCAGTTTGGGACTGCCGCCAGATACGCAGTATTTT,CASSLGLPPDTQYF
NA,TRBJ1-1,TRBV19,TRBD1,TGTGCCAGTAGTCTGACAGGGGAGGCCGACACTGAAGCTTTCTTT,CASSLTGEADTEAFF
NA,TRBJ2-1,TRBV19,TRBD1,TGTGCCAGTAGTATAGGCCGGGACAGGGGACGGAATGAGCAGTTCTTC,CASSIGRDRGRNEQFF
NA,TRBJ2-7,TRBV7-9,TRBD2,TGTGCCAGCAGCCGTCGATTAAGCGGGGGGCAGCAGTACTTC,CASSRRLSGGQQYF
NA,TRBJ1-1,TRBV6-5,NA,TGTGCCAGCAGCCAGACAGGGAACACTGAAGCTTTCTTT,CASSQTGNTEAFF
NA,TRBJ2-2,TRBV12-3/TRBV12-4,NA,TGTGCCACCAAGAGGAGCCTGGCCGGGGAGCTGTTTTTT,CATKRSLAGELFF
NA,TRBJ1-5,TRBV14,NA,TGTGCCAGCAGCCAAGGGGGGGTAGGGCAGCCCCAGCATTTT,CASSQGGVGQPQHF
NA,TRBJ1-6,TRBV7-9,NA,TGTGCCAGCAGCTCAGACTCTGATAATTCACCCCTCCACTTT,CASSSDSDNSPLHF
NA,TRBJ1-2,TRBV19,NA,TGTGCCAGTAGTATCGGCCTGGGGCGGTTAGGCTACACCTTC,CASSIGLGRLGYTF
NA,TRBJ2-1,TRBV19,TRBD2,TGTGCCAGTGGGGGGACTACGGCCGTCAGTGAGCAGTTCTTC,CASGGTTAVSEQFF
once,TRBJ2-7,TRBV15,TRBD2,TGTGCCACCAGCAGAGCCCGGGACGGGGGGTACGAGCAGTACTTC,CATSRARDGGYEQYF
NA,TRBJ1-4,TRBV2,NA,TGTGCCAGCAGCTCATCACCCAGGGCAACTAATGAAAAACTGTTTTTT,CASSSSPRATNEKLFF
once,TRBJ1-2,TRBV5-1,TRBD1,TGCGCCAGCAGCTCACAGGGGAGGAATGGCTACACCTTC,CASSSQGRNGYTF
NA,TRBJ1-6,TRBV3-1/TRBV3-2,NA,TGTGCCAGCAGCCAAGCCCTCTCCTATAATTCACCCCTCCACTTT,CASSQALSYNSPLHF
NA,TRBJ1-3,TRBV7-2,TRBD1,TGTGCCAGCAGCTTGACAGGGGGTGGAAACACCATATATTTT,CASSLTGGGNTIYF
NA,TRBJ1-5,TRBV7-2,NA,TGTGCCAGCAGCCCAAACGTCCAGGGGTCGAATCAGCCCCAGCATTTT,CASSPNVQGSNQPQHF
NA,TRBJ1-1,TRBV12-5,NA,TGTGCTAGTGGTTCGCCGAATTCACGGGGGGAAGCTTTCTTT,CASGSPNSRGEAFF
NA,TRBJ1-2,TRBV27,TRBD1,TGTGCCAGCAGTCCCCGGGACAGGGGGCGAAGCTATGGCTACACCTTC,CASSPRDRGRSYGYTF
NA,TRBJ1-1,TRBV29-1,NA,TGCAGCGTTGACAGGGTAGGTCCCGAAGCTTTCTTT,CSVDRVGPEAFF
NA,TRBJ2-5,TRBV6-2/TRBV6-3,NA,TGTGCCAGCAGTACCGTAGCAGGGCACACGGAGACCCAGTACTTC,CASSTVAGHTETQYF
NA,TRBJ1-6,TRBV3-1/TRBV3-2,NA,TGTGCCAGCAGCCCCCCCCGGAATTCACCCCTCCACTTT,CASSPPRNSPLHF
NA,TRBJ1-2,TRBV6-4,TRBD1,TGTGCCAGCAGTCAGACCGGGACAGGGGTCCATGGCTACACCTTC,CASSQTGTGVHGYTF
NA,TRBJ1-2,TRBV30,TRBD1,TGTGCCTGGAGTGTGGGACAGGGGGCATGGGGTGGCTACACCTTC,CAWSVGQGAWGGYTF
NA,TRBJ2-2,TRBV7-9,NA,TGTGCCAGCAGCTTAAACAGGGCGGACACCGGGGAGCTGTTTTTT,CASSLNRADTGELFF
NA,TRBJ2-3,TRBV5-8,TRBD1,TGTGCCAGCAGCTTGCCGGGACAGGTCACAGATACGCAGTATTTT,CASSLPGQVTDTQYF
once,TRBJ1-1,TRBV7-2,NA,TGTGCCAGCAGCGCCTCGACTGGCAAAGCTTTCTTT,CASSASTGKAFF
once,TRBJ1-1,TRBV19,TRBD1,TGTGCCAGTAGTATACCACAGGGGAATGCTGAAGCTTTCTTT,CASSIPQGNAEAFF
few,TRBJ1-5,TRBV2,NA,TGTGCCAGCTATCTAGGGAGTAGCAATCAGCCCCAGCATTTT,CASYLGSSNQPQHF
few,TRBJ2-3,TRBV10-3,NA,TGTGCCATCAGTGTTAGTAGCGGCACAGATACGCAGTATTTT,CAISVSSGTDTQYF
NA,TRBJ1-2,TRBV7-9,NA,TGTGCCAGCAGCTTAGTAGGGGGTAACTATGGCTACACCTTC,CASSLVGGNYGYTF
NA,TRBJ1-5,TRBV7-9,TRBD1,TGTGCCAGCAGCTTCGACAGGGGTCTCAATCAGCCCCAGCATTTT,CASSFDRGLNQPQHF
NA,TRBJ1-1,TRBV6-2/TRBV6-3,NA,TGTGCCAGCAGACCTACAGGACCTAACACTGAAGCTTTCTTT,CASRPTGPNTEAFF
NA,TRBJ2-7,TRBV29-1,NA,TGCAGCGTTTATACCCCGGGGTACGAGCAGTACTTC,CSVYTPGYEQYF
NA,TRBJ2-1,TRBV4-1,NA,TGCGCCAGCAGCCAAGGAGCCCGGGGGGCCTCCTACAATGAGCAGTTCTTC,CASSQGARGASYNEQFF
NA,TRBJ1-5,TRBV19,NA,TGTGCCAGCCATAATCGGAATCAGCCCCAGCATTTT,CASHNRNQPQHF
NA,TRBJ2-7,TRBV10-1,NA,TGCGCCAGTGAGAGAGTAAGCAACTACGAGCAGTACTTC,CASERVSNYEQYF
NA,TRBJ1-3,TRBV10-1,TRBD1,TGCGCCAGCAGTCGGGACAGGAATGGAAACACCATATATTTT,CASSRDRNGNTIYF
NA,TRBJ1-2,TRBV6-2/TRBV6-3,NA,TGTGCCAGCAGTGGGAGGTCAGTCTATGGCTACACCTTC,CASSGRSVYGYTF
NA,TRBJ2-1,TRBV13,NA,TGTGCCAGCAGCTTATGGGAGAATCGCCTCTTC,CASSLWENRLF
NA,TRBJ2-7,TRBV5-1,NA,TGCGCCAGCAGCTTGGCCTTCAGACAGCAGCAGTACTTC,CASSLAFRQQQYF
NA,TRBJ2-7,TRBV18,NA,TGTGCCAGCTCACCAAAGTCGGGGTACGAGCAGTACTTC,CASSPKSGYEQYF